This entry lists 27 T cell receptor beta chains sequenced from one sample in a study of blood T cells in healthy people across ages. The authors ran a second PCR of roughly 6 to 12 cycles using a sample-barcoded 5' primer and a J-beta primer mix. In TCRdb, the 5' RACE reads were re-called with MiXCR into one record per CDR3 protein. The sample includes approximately 850,000 distinct CDR3 sequences, more than 45% of them seen just once. The source material was blood. Receptor source: a man aged 30 to 39 in good health.

This rearrangement joins TRBV20-1 to TRBJ1-2; 7 nucleotides agree with TRBD1. After removal of 7 bases from V and 3 bases from J, the junction contained 5 bases not matched to a gene. CDR1 is DFQATT, CDR2 SNEGSKA, per germline (reference sequence). The CDR3 totals 12 residues. This chain's CDR3 is CSVQGGDYGYTF. The CDR3 DNA follows: TGCAGTGTTCAGGGGGGTGACTATGGCTACACCTTC.

This chain joins TRBV13 and TRBJ2-3; TRBD2 aligns across 11 bases. Trimming cost V 3 bases and J 4 bases; bases outside gene matches: 12. Germline-derived CDR1 and CDR2 are PRHDT and FYEKMQ (reference sequence). This CDR3 is built from 18 residues. CDR3: CASSLRPQLAGEADTQYF. DNA for the CDR3: TGTGCCAGCAGCTTGCGCCCGCAACTAGCGGGAGAGGCAGATACGCAGTATTTT.

This clonotype appeared a few times. The chain is built from TRBV7-9 and TRBJ2-5; no clear D. This CDR3 is 15 amino acids long. The germline gives CDR1 SEHNR, CDR2 FQNEAQ (reference sequence). Trimming took off 6 bases at V and 1 base at J, with 15 bases between the two ends. CDR3 sequence (DNA): TGTGCCAGCAGTTCACTTTTCGTAACCCAAGAGACCCAGTACTTC. Its protein is CASSSLFVTQETQYF.

This chain links TRBV7-2 with TRBJ1-2; D ambiguous. CDR3 length: 14 residues. The V and J ends lost 1 base and 8 bases respectively, with 14 bases between them. Germline values: CDR1 SGHTA, CDR2 FQGNSA. The CDR3 region is CASSLDLPTSGYTF. Here the CDR3 DNA reads TGTGCCAGCAGCTTAGACCTGCCTACGTCGGGCTACACCTTC. The variable domain in full, with the rest retrieved from reference TRBV7-2 and TRBJ1-2, is GAGVSQSPSNKVTEKGKDVELRCDPISGHTALYWYRQSLGQGLEFLIYFQGNSAPDKSGLPSDRFSAERTGGSVSTLTIQRTQQEDSAVYLCASSLDLPTSGYTFGSGTRLTVV.

Of note for this clonotype: An end of the junction does not agree with germline; a read error may underlie this. The chain couples TRBV11-1 to TRBJ2-3; D uncertain. The CDR3 covers 17 residues. In germline, CDR1 is SGHAT, CDR2 FQDESV (reference sequence). In DNA form, the CDR3 reads TGTGCCAGTAGCTCCCCTAGTGGGCTGTACAGCACAGATACGCAGTATTTT. It encodes CASSSPSGLYSTDTQYF.

The V and J genes are TRBV12-3 or TRBV12-4 and TRBJ2-5; D not resolved. The CDR3 runs to 15 residues. V lost 7 bases and J 2 bases, leaving 17 bases between the germline ends. The CDR3 DNA sequence: TGTGCCAGCAATCCCAACGTGGGTACACAAGAGACCCAGTACTTC. It codes for CASNPNVGTQETQYF.

J is TRBJ2-2 and V is TRBV5-1; TRBD2 matches 9 bases. V dropped 6 bases and J dropped 3; count of bases not matched to a gene: 3. The germline V gene has CDR1 SGHRS and CDR2 YFSETQ. The CDR3 contains 14 residues. The CDR3 loop is CASTREGHTGELFF. CDR3 nucleotide sequence: TGCGCCAGCACGCGGGAGGGCCACACCGGGGAGCTGTTTTTT.

This clonotype was counted between two and nine times. This chain's CDR3 is CASRPAGGGVGEQFF. The CDR3 DNA is TGTGCCAGCAGGCCCGCAGGCGGGGGAGTGGGTGAGCAGTTCTTC. This chain uses TRBV6-2 or TRBV6-3 with TRBJ2-1; 7 nucleotides align to TRBD2. Germline values: CDR1 MNHEY, CDR2 SVGEGT. V lost 6 bases, J lost 9 bases, and 14 bases stayed unmatched. The length of the CDR3 is 15 residues.

The V gene is TRBV7-2, the J gene TRBJ1-5; D is unresolved. This CDR3 has 13 amino acids. Germline loops: CDR1 SGHTA, CDR2 FQGNSA. V was pared by 5 bases and J by 4 bases, with 9 bases between. CDR3 sequence (DNA): TGTGCCAGCAGCACCCGGTTGAATCAGCCCCAGCATTTT. Translated: CASSTRLNQPQHF.

V and J are TRBV4-2 and TRBJ2-4; 11 nucleotides agree with TRBD1. V shed 2 bases, J shed 8 bases, and the junction held 5 bases outside the gene matches. Germline CDR1 reads LGHNA; CDR2 reads YNFKEQ. The CDR3 runs 15 residues. The CDR3 nucleotides are TGTGCCAGCAGCCAATCTGGGGGACAGGGGGACATTCAGTACTTC. Amino acid sequence: CASSQSGGQGDIQYF.

The gene calls are TRBV6-2 or TRBV6-3 and TRBJ2-1; 8 nucleotides align to TRBD2. Losses at the gene ends were 0 bases for V and 5 bases for J; bases not matched to a gene: 6. The CDR3 runs 16 residues. The germline V gene has CDR1 MNHEY and CDR2 SVGEGT. The CDR3 DNA sequence: TGTGCCAGCAGTTACTCGACATCACTAGCGGACAATGAGCAGTTCTTC. This sequence encodes CASSYSTSLADNEQFF.

CDR3 in amino acids: CSVAPTDQPNYGYTF. Here the CDR3 DNA reads TGCAGCGTTGCGCCCACAGACCAACCAAACTATGGCTACACCTTC. The chain joins TRBV29-1 to TRBJ1-2; no definite D call. The V gene lost 4 bases and the J gene lost 2 bases, with 17 bases spanning the gap. Germline V gene data show CDR1 as SQVTM and CDR2 as ANQGSEA. This CDR3 is 15 amino acids long.

At least ten counts were recorded for this clonotype. In DNA form, the CDR3 reads TGTGCCAGCAGCTTGACAGGAGGAACAGATACGCAGTATTTT. This codes for CASSLTGGTDTQYF. The chain uses TRBV7-6 and TRBJ2-3, with D possibly TRBD1 on 6 matching bases. The CDR3 extends over 14 amino acids. V lost 3 bases and J 3 bases, leaving 10 bases between the germline ends. Germline CDR1 reads SGHVS; CDR2 reads FNYEAQ.

The gene calls are TRBV7-2 and TRBJ1-1; unclear D gene. The V end was cut by 1 base, the J end by 6 bases, with 15 bases between. Germline V gene data show CDR1 as SGHTA and CDR2 as FQGNSA. This CDR3 is 15 amino acids long. DNA of the CDR3: TGTGCCAGCAGCTTAGAACGAGGGTTAGGAGCTGAAGCTTTCTTT. As protein: CASSLERGLGAEAFF. Together with reference TRBV7-2 and TRBJ1-1, the CDR3 gives the full variable domain: GAGVSQSPSNKVTEKGKDVELRCDPISGHTALYWYRQSLGQGLEFLIYFQGNSAPDKSGLPSDRFSAERTGGSVSTLTIQRTQQEDSAVYLCASSLERGLGAEAFFGQGTRLTVV.

This rearrangement joins TRBV2 to TRBJ2-1; 11 bases fit TRBD2. The CDR3 runs 15 residues. J gave up 8 bases and V 4 bases, and 7 bases lay outside the gene matches. The V gene's germline CDR1 is SNHLY and CDR2 FYNNEI. CDR3 nucleotide sequence: TGTGCCAGCAGTGTACTAGCGGGGGCTAGGGATGAGCAGTTCTTC. The encoded protein is CASSVLAGARDEQFF. The variable domain in full, completed from reference TRBV2 and TRBJ2-1, reads EPEVTQTPSHQVTQMGQEVILRCVPISNHLYFYWYRQILGQKVEFLVSFYNNEISEKSEIFDDQFSVERPDGSNFTLKIRSTKLEDSAMYFCASSVLAGARDEQFFGPGTRLTVL.

The V and J genes are TRBV7-9 and TRBJ1-1, with D possibly being TRBD1 (6 bases). V lost 5 bases and J lost 1, with 17 bases in between. This CDR3 spans 16 amino acids. CDR1 and CDR2 (germline): SEHNR, FQNEAQ (reference sequence). CDR3 sequence reads: CASSPRTGTPNTEAFF. CDR3 in DNA: TGTGCCAGCAGCCCAAGAACCGGGACACCGAACACTGAAGCTTTCTTT.

The chain carries TRBV2 and TRBJ2-5, with D possibly TRBD1 on 5 matching bases. The CDR3 runs to 12 residues. From germline, CDR1 is SNHLY and CDR2 FYNNEI. Trimming removed 7 bases at V and 4 bases at J, with 10 bases between. CDR3 nucleotide sequence: TGTGCCAGCACCGCCCAGGGAGAGACCCAGTACTTC. Protein product: CASTAQGETQYF.

This chain uses TRBV7-8 with TRBJ2-3; D call uncertain. Germline V lookup: CDR1 SGHVS, CDR2 FQNEAQ. The V end lost 5 bases, the J end lost 6 bases, and 12 bases lay between the germline ends. This CDR3 region has 13 residues. The CDR3 sequence: CASSAAPIDTQYF. DNA for the CDR3: TGTGCCAGCAGCGCAGCGCCGATCGATACGCAGTATTTT.

This clonotype has a single count. V gene TRBV10-3 combines with J gene TRBJ1-1; D is perhaps TRBD1 (6 bases). Germline CDR1 is ENHRY and CDR2 is SYGVKD. Trimming shortened V by 10 bases and J by 4 bases, and 22 bases separated the two germline ends. The CDR3 extends over 15 amino acids. CDR3 DNA sequence: TGTGCCACAAAACAGGGCGTGAACACGGGCACTGAAGCTTTCTTT. It codes for CATKQGVNTGTEAFF.

The J gene is TRBJ2-1, the V gene TRBV15; the match to TRBD2 covers 7 bases. The germline gives CDR1 LNHNV, CDR2 YYDKDF (reference sequence). V lost 8 bases and J lost 3; bases outside the gene matches: 7. The CDR3 runs to 14 residues. CDR3 in DNA: TGTGCCACCGGAGCGGGGACCTTCTACAATGAGCAGTTCTTC. As protein: CATGAGTFYNEQFF.

V gene TRBV20-1 combines with J gene TRBJ1-2; D remains ambiguous. This CDR3 region has 12 residues. The V gene lost 3 bases and the J gene lost 8 bases, with 13 bases spanning the gap. CDR1 is DFQATT, CDR2 SNEGSKA, per germline (reference sequence). CDR3 in amino acids: CSARGGDSGYTF. In nucleotides, the CDR3 is TGCAGTGCTAGGGGTGGGGATAGCGGCTACACCTTC.

This chain links TRBV7-2 with TRBJ2-7; 8 bases are shared with TRBD2. CDR1 is SGHTA, CDR2 FQGNSA, per germline. The length of the CDR3 is 15 residues. V dropped 2 bases and J dropped 2; count of bases not matched to a gene: 5. This CDR3 reads CASSLWVAGTYEQYF. The CDR3, as DNA: TGTGCCAGCAGCTTATGGGTAGCGGGGACCTACGAGCAGTACTTC.

The chain joins TRBV6-5 to TRBJ2-5, with D possibly matching TRBD1 (5 bases). The V end lost 2 bases, the J end lost 4 bases, and 14 bases lay between the germline ends. Germline V CDR1 and CDR2: MNHEY, SVGAGI. The CDR3 length is 15 residues. The CDR3 protein is CASSYGGVQGETQYF. Written as DNA, the CDR3 is TGTGCCAGCAGTTACGGCGGTGTTCAGGGAGAGACCCAGTACTTC.

This clonotype has a handful of counts. The rearrangement joins TRBV6-1 to TRBJ2-7, with a possible D match to TRBD2 (5 bases). The V end lost 1 base, the J end lost 7 bases, and 17 bases lay between the germline ends. Germline V gives CDR1 MNHNS, CDR2 SASEGT. This CDR3 is built from 15 residues. Here the CDR3 DNA reads TGTGCCAGCAGTGAAGTCCCCTCCCGGGGTGGGGAGCAGTACTTC. Protein product: CASSEVPSRGGEQYF.

This clonotype has just a few counts. This chain links TRBV7-3 with TRBJ1-2; the D is unclear. Trimming left V 5 bases short and J 5 bases short, with 12 bases between. From germline, CDR1 is SGHTA and CDR2 FQGTGA. This CDR3 has 13 residues. The DNA of the CDR3 is TGTGCCAGCAGCGCCGTCGAAGGATATGGCTACACCTTC. Its translation: CASSAVEGYGYTF.

This rearrangement joins TRBV7-6 to TRBJ2-7, with TRBD1 as a possible D gene (6 bases). V lost 4 bases to trimming and J lost 7 bases, with 14 bases between them. CDR3 length: 13 residues. Germline-derived CDR1 and CDR2 are SGHVS and FNYEAQ. The CDR3: CASSSGQFSEQYF. The CDR3 region has the DNA TGTGCCAGCAGCTCAGGACAGTTTTCGGAGCAGTACTTC.

The V gene is TRBV7-2, the J gene TRBJ2-3, with 8 bases identical to TRBD2. V was pared by 3 bases and J by 8 bases, with 16 bases of the junction left unmatched. Germline V gene sequence: CDR1 SGHTA, CDR2 FQGNSA. The CDR3 loop spans 17 amino acids. In DNA form, the CDR3 reads TGTGCCAGCAGCTTCGTTTCTGGCGGGAGGTCACAGGTTACGCAGTATTTT. Its protein product is CASSFVSGGRSQVTQYF. The entire variable domain, with the rest obtained from reference TRBV7-2 and TRBJ2-3, is as follows: GAGVSQSPSNKVTEKGKDVELRCDPISGHTALYWYRQSLGQGLEFLIYFQGNSAPDKSGLPSDRFSAERTGGSVSTLTIQRTQQEDSAVYLCASSFVSGGRSQVTQYFGPGTRLTVL.